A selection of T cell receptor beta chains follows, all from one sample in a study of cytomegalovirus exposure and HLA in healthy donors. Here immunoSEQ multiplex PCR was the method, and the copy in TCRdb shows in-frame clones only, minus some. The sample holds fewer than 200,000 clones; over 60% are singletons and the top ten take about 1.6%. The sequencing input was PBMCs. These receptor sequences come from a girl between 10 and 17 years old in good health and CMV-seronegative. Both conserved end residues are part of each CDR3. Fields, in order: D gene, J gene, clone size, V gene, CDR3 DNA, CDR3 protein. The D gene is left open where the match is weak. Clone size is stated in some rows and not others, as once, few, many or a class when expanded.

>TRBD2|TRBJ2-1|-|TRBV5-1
TGCGCCAGCATCGGAGCAGGGAGGGGAGACAATGAGCAGTTCTTC
CASIGAGRGDNEQFF
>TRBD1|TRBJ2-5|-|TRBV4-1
TGCGCCAGCAGCCAAGATCAGGGGGCCCCAGAGACCCAGTACTTC
CASSQDQGAPETQYF
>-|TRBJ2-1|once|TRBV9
TGTGCCAGCAGCGTCGGAGGAAAAGGTTACAATGAGCAGTTCTTC
CASSVGGKGYNEQFF
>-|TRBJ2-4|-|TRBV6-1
TGTGCCAGCACCTTAACGAACAGAGTAAACATTCAGTACTTC
CASTLTNRVNIQYF
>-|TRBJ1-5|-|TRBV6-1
TGTGCCAGCAGCTCACAGGGCAATCAGCCCCAGCATTTT
CASSSQGNQPQHF
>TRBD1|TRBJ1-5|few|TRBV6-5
TGTGCCAGCAGGAGGACAGGGGGGTCGAATTCGCCCCAGCATTTT
CASRRTGGSNSPQHF
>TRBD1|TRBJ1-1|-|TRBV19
TGTGCCAGTAGTCTGGGACAGGTGAACACTGAAGCTTTCTTT
CASSLGQVNTEAFF
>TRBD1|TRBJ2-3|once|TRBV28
TGTGCCAGCAGTTTGGGACAGGGACCAGATACGCAGTATTTT
CASSLGQGPDTQYF
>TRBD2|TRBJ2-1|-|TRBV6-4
TGTGCCAGCAGTGTTAGCGGGGGGACACACAATGAGCAGTTCTTC
CASSVSGGTHNEQFF
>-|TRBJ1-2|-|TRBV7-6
TGTGCCAGCAGCCCCTCCCAGGTAGCTAACTATGGCTACACCTTC
CASSPSQVANYGYTF
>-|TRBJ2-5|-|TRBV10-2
TGCGCCAGCAGTGAGGACTTAGAAAGAGAGACCCAGTACTTC
CASSEDLERETQYF
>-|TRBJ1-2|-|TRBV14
TGTGCCAGCAGCCGGAATGTTGGGACCGGGGGTGGCTACACCTTC
CASSRNVGTGGGYTF
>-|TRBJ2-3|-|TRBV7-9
TGTGCCAGCAGCCACGAGTCCACAGATACGCAGTATTTT
CASSHESTDTQYF
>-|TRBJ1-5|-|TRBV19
TGTGCCAGTAGTTTGGGCCCCCTAAAGCCCCAGCATTTT
CASSLGPLKPQHF
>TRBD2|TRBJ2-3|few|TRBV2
TGTGCCAGCAGGCGGGGGGGAGCAGATACGCAGTATTTT
CASRRGGADTQYF
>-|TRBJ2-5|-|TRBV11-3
TGTGCCAGCAGCTCCGATTGGGCGGAGACCCAGTACTTC
CASSSDWAETQYF
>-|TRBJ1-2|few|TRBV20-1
TGCAGTGCTACAGGGGTAGGAGGCTACACCTTC
CSATGVGGYTF
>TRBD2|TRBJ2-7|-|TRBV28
TGTGCCAGCAGTAGACGGGGGACTAGCGAGGCCTACGAGCAGTACTTC
CASSRRGTSEAYEQYF
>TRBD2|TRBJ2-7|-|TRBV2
TGTGCCAGCAGGGAGCGGGGGTTCTACGAGCAGTACTTC
CASRERGFYEQYF
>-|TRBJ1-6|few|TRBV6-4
TGTGCCAGCAGTGTTCCCGGTGGTCGGAATTCACCCCTCCACTTT
CASSVPGGRNSPLHF
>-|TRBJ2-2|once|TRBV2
TGTGCCAGCAGTGAATCGGGGTGGGGGAACACCGGGGAGCTGTTTTTT
CASSESGWGNTGELFF
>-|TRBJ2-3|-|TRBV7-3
TGTGCCAGCAGCCCCCAGAGCACAGATACGCAGTATTTT
CASSPQSTDTQYF
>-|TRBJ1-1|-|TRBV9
TGTGCCAGCAGCGTAGACTCGACACAGGGTTTAAGGACTGAAGCTTTCTTT
CASSVDSTQGLRTEAFF
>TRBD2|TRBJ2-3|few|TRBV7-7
TGTGCTAGCAGCTTAGGTGCGGCGGGGGGGCAGGATACGCAGTATTTT
CASSLGAAGGQDTQYF
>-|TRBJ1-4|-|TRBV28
TGTGCCAGCAGTCGCATTGGTGTGGGCAATGAAAAACTGTTTTTT
CASSRIGVGNEKLFF
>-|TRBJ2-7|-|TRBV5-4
TGTGCCAGCAGCACACCGGGTAGCTCCTACGAGCAGTACTTC
CASSTPGSSYEQYF
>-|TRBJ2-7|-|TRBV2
TGTGCCAGCGGAGTCAGAGCCTACGAGCAGTACTTC
CASGVRAYEQYF
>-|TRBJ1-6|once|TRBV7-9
TGTGCCAGCAGTAATGATTCACCCCTCCACTTT
CASSNDSPLHF
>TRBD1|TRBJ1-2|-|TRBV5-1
TGCGCCAGCAGACCCGGGACAGGGGGCAGTCTATATGGCTACACCTTC
CASRPGTGGSLYGYTF
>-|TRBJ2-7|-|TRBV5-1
TGCGCCAGCAGAGGAACGGGGACCTACGAGCAGTACTTC
CASRGTGTYEQYF
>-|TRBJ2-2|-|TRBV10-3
TGTGCCATCAGTGCACAAACAGCTGGGAACACCGGGGAGCTGTTTTTT
CAISAQTAGNTGELFF
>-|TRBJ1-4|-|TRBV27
TGTGCCAGCAGTTTAATGGTAGCTGATGAAAAACTGTTTTTT
CASSLMVADEKLFF
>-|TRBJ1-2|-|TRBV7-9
TGTGCCAGCAGCACCCCCGAGGGCACTAACTATGGCTACACCTTC
CASSTPEGTNYGYTF
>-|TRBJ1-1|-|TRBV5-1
TGCGCCAGCAGCTCTTCCCAGGGGAACACTGAAGCTTTCTTT
CASSSSQGNTEAFF
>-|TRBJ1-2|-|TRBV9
TGTGCCAGCAGCGTAGAGGGGGTGGCAGGGAGTCAAGGCTACACCTTC
CASSVEGVAGSQGYTF
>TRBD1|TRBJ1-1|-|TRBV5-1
TGCGCCAGCAGCTTGGACGGACAGGGGTCGGGCGTGGCTTTCTTT
CASSLDGQGSGVAFF
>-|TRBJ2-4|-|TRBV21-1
TGTGCCAGCAGCAAAGGGCTTACAATACAGGGGACGGCGGACATTCAGTACTTC
CASSKGLTIQGTADIQYF
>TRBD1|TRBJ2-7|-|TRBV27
TGTGCCAGCAGCCTAAACCCCGGGACAGGGACCGAGCAGTACTTC
CASSLNPGTGTEQYF
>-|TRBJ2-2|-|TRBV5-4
TGTGCCAGCAGCTGGCCGGAGAACGGGGAGCTGTTTTTT
CASSWPENGELFF
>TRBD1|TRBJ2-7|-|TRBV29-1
TGCAGCGCAAACGACAGGGCCCACGAGCAGTACTTC
CSANDRAHEQYF
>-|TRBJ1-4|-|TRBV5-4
TGTGCCAGCGGCCCGGGAGGTAATGAAAAACTGTTTTTT
CASGPGGNEKLFF
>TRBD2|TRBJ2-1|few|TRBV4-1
TGCGCCAGCAGCCAAGTACGGGAGGATGAGCAGTTCTTC
CASSQVREDEQFF
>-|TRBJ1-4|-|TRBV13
TGTGCCAGCAGCTTATGGAGGGTGGGTGCTAATGAAAAACTGTTTTTT
CASSLWRVGANEKLFF
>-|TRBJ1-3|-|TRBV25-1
TGTGCCAGCAGTGGTATAGAGAGGTCTGGAAACACCATATATTTT
CASSGIERSGNTIYF
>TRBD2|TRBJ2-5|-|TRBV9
TGTGCCAGCAGCGTATCCGTAGCGGGGGGGCGTGAGACCCAGTACTTC
CASSVSVAGGRETQYF
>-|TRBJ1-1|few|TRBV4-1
TGCGCCAGCAGCCAAGAACGGGGGACGGGAACTGAAGCTTTCTTT
CASSQERGTGTEAFF